What follows are 24 T cell receptor beta chains derived from one specimen sequenced in a study of T cells in Graves' hyperthyroidism and ophthalmopathy (dated by TCRdb to about 2019). Libraries were made using multiplex PCR. Sequencer: Illumina HiSeq 2000. Amplification of TCR beta CDR3 regions was carried out from RNA transcripts. The first round of RT-PCR for the TCR CDR3 was performed with the HTBI primer set and the Qiagen OneStep RT-PCR kit. TCRdb cleaned the public reads at Q25 with fastp, built clones with MiXCR and kept in-frame beta chains. Entries are consolidated by CDR3 protein sequence, retaining the most common genes and DNA. Here the sample has over 450,000 distinct CDR3 sequences; under 20% occur a single time. The ten largest clonotypes hold roughly 15% of the sample. Source material: blood. Receptors were obtained from a woman aged 18-29 years with Graves' ophthalmopathy.

This clonotype was observed at least ten times. This chain uses TRBV3-1 with TRBJ2-1; 8 positions agree with TRBD2. V shed 0 bases, J shed 4 bases, and the junction held 5 bases outside the gene matches. Germline assignment: CDR1 LGHDT and CDR2 YNNKEL (reference sequence). CDR3 length equals 16 residues. The CDR3 reads CASSQDILAAYNEQFF. DNA for the CDR3: TGTGCCAGCAGCCAAGATATACTAGCGGCTTACAATGAGCAGTTCTTC.

This chain joins TRBV24-1 and TRBJ1-1, with TRBD1 as a possible D gene (5 bases). From germline, CDR1 is KGHDR and CDR2 SFDVKD. Trimming stripped 4 bases from V and 6 bases from J, with 11 bases between. This CDR3 spans 13 amino acids. CDR3 in amino acids: CATSDHQGSEAFF. The CDR3 DNA is TGTGCCACCAGTGACCATCAGGGCTCTGAAGCTTTCTTT.

This clonotype was seen a single time. In this CDR3 the conserved last residue, phenylalanine or tryptophan, is missing, so a read error is likely. The chain couples TRBV6-5 to TRBJ2-1; TRBD2 is a possible D gene (7 bases). Per germline, CDR1 MNHEY and CDR2 SVGAGI. CDR3 size: 18 residues. Trimming took 0 bases from V and 0 from J, leaving 15 bases between them. DNA of the CDR3: TGTGCCAGCAGTTACTCGATGGGGGGGCAAAACTCCTACAATGAGCAGTTCCTC. Translating it yields CASSYSMGGQNSYNEQFL.

This clonotype showed up just a few times. The chain employs TRBV10-3 and TRBJ2-3; D not resolved. V dropped 3 bases and J dropped 5 bases, with 9 bases sitting between them. The CDR3 is 13 residues long. CDR1 and CDR2 (germline): ENHRY, SYGVKD. The CDR3 nucleotides are TGTGCCATCAGTGATGGTCCGGGAGATACGCAGTATTTT. It translates to CAISDGPGDTQYF.

This clonotype was observed many times. This sequence joins TRBV12-3 or TRBV12-4 and TRBJ2-7; a weak D match, TRBD1 (6 bases). This CDR3 spans 18 amino acids. The V gene lost 1 base and the J gene lost 3 bases, with 22 bases spanning the gap. The CDR3 nucleotides are TGTGCCAGCAGTTTAGACCAGGGGTGGGAGACTGATGGCTACGAGCAGTACTTC. It is translated as CASSLDQGWETDGYEQYF.

This clonotype was seen ten or more times. V and J are TRBV11-2 and TRBJ1-1, with 7 bases aligning to TRBD1. Per germline, CDR1 SGHAT and CDR2 FQNNGV. V lost 7 bases to trimming and J lost 8 bases; unmatched junction nucleotides: 10. The CDR3 extends over 13 amino acids. The chain's CDR3 is CASTPSQTGEAFF. The CDR3 DNA reads as TGTGCCAGCACCCCGTCCCAGACAGGGGAAGCTTTCTTT.

This clonotype showed up many times. At one of its ends the junction is not consistent with the germline gene, which may arise from a read error. The chain uses TRBV30 and TRBJ2-3; possible D gene TRBD2, 6 bases. This CDR3 has 14 amino acids. Germline values: CDR1 GTSNPN, CDR2 SVGIG (reference sequence). CDR3 sequence reads: CARRGSPPTDTQYF. Here the CDR3 DNA reads TGTGCCCGGAGGGGCTCGCCCCCCACAGATACGCAGTATTTT.

As regards this clonotype: A read error may be the cause here, since a much bigger clone is one base away. V is TRBV28 and J is TRBJ1-1; the D gene is possibly TRBD1 (5 bases). The CDR3 covers 15 residues. The germline gives CDR1 MDHEN, CDR2 SYDVKM. The ends were cut back, 3 bases at V and 4 bases at J, with 15 bases in the middle. The CDR3 sequence: CASSFKGASTTEAFF. In DNA, the CDR3 is TGTGCCAGCAGTTTTAAAGGGGCTTCGACCACTGAAGCTTTCTTT.

This clonotype has a count of ten or more. The gene calls are TRBV18 and TRBJ1-2; 7 nucleotides align to TRBD1. This CDR3 is built from 13 residues. Losses at the gene ends were 5 bases for V and 3 bases for J; bases not matched to a gene: 3. Germline V gene sequence: CDR1 KGHSH, CDR2 LQKENI. In DNA form, the CDR3 reads TGTGCCAGCTCATATCAGGGGGACTATGGCTACACCTTC. Protein sequence: CASSYQGDYGYTF.

In its sample, this clonotype was seen a few times. This chain links TRBV19 with TRBJ1-2; D possibly corresponds to TRBD1 (5 bases). The germline CDR1 and CDR2 sequences are LNHDA and SQIVND (reference sequence). This CDR3 spans 15 amino acids. Between the trimmed V and J ends, which lost 8 bases and 8 bases, there was a span of 24 bases. CDR3 DNA: TGTGCCAGTGGGCCCAGGGAAAGGCATCTTGGAGGCTACACCTTC. This encodes CASGPRERHLGGYTF. Together with reference TRBV19 and TRBJ1-2, the CDR3 gives the full variable domain: DGGITQSPKYLFRKEGQNVTLSCEQNLNHDAMYWYRQDPGQGLRLIYYSQIVNDFQKGDIAEGYSVSREKKESFPLTVTSAQKNPTAFYLCASGPRERHLGGYTFGSGTRLTVV.

This clonotype has just a few counts. V gene TRBV15 combines with J gene TRBJ2-5; D unresolved. Trimming left V 1 base short and J 3 bases short, with 6 bases between. The V gene's germline CDR1 is LNHNV and CDR2 YYDKDF (reference sequence). The CDR3 loop spans 13 amino acids. CDR3 coding DNA: TGTGCCACCAGCAGAGTTCCAGAAGAGACCCAGTACTTC. Protein sequence: CATSRVPEETQYF.

A word on this clonotype: A read error may be the cause here, since a much bigger clone is one base away. In nucleotides, the CDR3 is TGTGCCAGCAGCCCTCGCTGGCCCTATGGCTACACCTTC. Translating gives CASSPRWPYGYTF. This chain connects TRBV7-2 to TRBJ1-2; D is unresolved. CDR1 and CDR2 (germline): SGHTA, FQGNSA. The CDR3 covers 13 residues. V shed 5 bases and J shed 4 bases, with 11 bases lying between them.

The chain couples TRBV7-8 to TRBJ2-2; a weak D match, TRBD2 (6 bases). The CDR3 runs to 12 residues. The germline gives CDR1 SGHVS, CDR2 FQNEAQ. The V gene lost 10 bases and the J gene lost 4 bases, with 10 bases spanning the gap. Here the CDR3 reads CATTRGTGELFF. DNA for the CDR3: TGTGCCACGACTAGGGGCACCGGGGAGCTGTTTTTT.

This clonotype was recorded only once. CDR3 in amino acids: CASSPTAAGYAYNEQFF. CDR3 coding DNA: TGCGCCAGCAGTCCGACAGCTGCCGGGTATGCCTACAATGAGCAGTTCTTC. V gene TRBV10-1 combines with J gene TRBJ2-1; tentative D call: TRBD1 (5 bases). CDR1 is WNHNN and CDR2 is SYGVQD in the germline V gene (reference sequence). The V and J ends lost 5 bases and 2 bases respectively, with 19 bases between them. This CDR3 is built from 17 residues.

CDR3 loop: CASSQYRGFTEAFF. The CDR3 DNA follows: TGCGCCAGCAGCCAGTACAGGGGTTTCACTGAAGCTTTCTTT. This chain joins TRBV4-1 and TRBJ1-1, with TRBD1 identical over 7 bases. Germline CDR1 MGHRA, CDR2 YSYEKL. Trimming took 3 bases from V and 4 from J; bases not matched to a gene: 5. This CDR3 is built from 14 residues.

The rearrangement links TRBV7-9 to TRBJ2-2; D call uncertain. The CDR3 has 15 amino acids. Trimming removed 5 bases at V and 0 bases at J, with 10 bases between. Germline V CDR1 and CDR2: SEHNR, FQNEAQ (reference sequence). CDR3 sequence reads: CASSQTDANTGELFF. CDR3 in DNA: TGTGCCAGCAGCCAGACCGACGCGAACACCGGGGAGCTGTTTTTT.

In its sample, this clonotype was seen many times. The V call is TRBV28, the J call TRBJ2-5, with a possible D match to TRBD2 (7 bases). Germline V CDR1 and CDR2: MDHEN, SYDVKM. The CDR3 has 15 residues. V dropped 6 bases and J dropped 4 bases, with 18 bases sitting between them. CDR3 region: CASSEGGVLAETQYF. CDR3 nucleotide sequence: TGTGCCAGCAGCGAAGGGGGGGTCCTGGCAGAGACCCAGTACTTC.

In this sample, this clonotype turned up a few times. The chain is built from TRBV7-2 and TRBJ2-5, with D possibly called TRBD1 or TRBD2 (6 bases each). The CDR3 has 12 amino acids. The V gene lost 7 bases and the J gene lost 13 bases, with 19 bases spanning the gap. Germline V gene data show CDR1 as SGHTA and CDR2 as FQGNSA. The CDR3 DNA follows: TGTGCCAGCAACTGGGGGGCAGGGGATTTGTACTTC. The encoded protein is CASNWGAGDLYF. The full variable domain, completed using reference TRBV7-2 and TRBJ2-5, is GAGVSQSPSNKVTEKGKDVELRCDPISGHTALYWYRQSLGQGLEFLIYFQGNSAPDKSGLPSDRFSAERTGGSVSTLTIQRTQQEDSAVYLCASNWGAGDLYFGPGTRLLVL.

This clonotype was seen repeatedly, ten times or more. This chain links TRBV27 with TRBJ1-1, with a possible D match to TRBD1 (5 bases). The V end was cut by 0 bases, the J end by 2 bases, with 10 bases between. The germline CDR1 and CDR2 sequences are MNHEY and SMNVEV (reference sequence). The CDR3 is 15 amino acids. The chain's CDR3 is CASSLSGGINTEAFF. The CDR3 DNA sequence: TGTGCCAGCAGTTTATCGGGGGGGATAAACACTGAAGCTTTCTTT.

This clonotype was picked up a small number of times. The CDR3 spells CASSDQGTASTDTQYF. The DNA of the CDR3 is TGTGCCAGCAGCGACCAAGGGACAGCGAGCACAGATACGCAGTATTTT. V usage is TRBV12-3 or TRBV12-4 and J usage is TRBJ2-3; TRBD1 matches 7 bases. Unmatched junction bases numbered 9, after V lost 6 bases and J lost 0 bases. CDR3 length equals 16 residues.

This clonotype has just a few counts. The rearrangement uses TRBV20-1 and TRBJ2-3; D possibly corresponds to TRBD1 (5 bases). The CDR3 has 17 residues. Germline loops: CDR1 DFQATT, CDR2 SNEGSKA (reference sequence). V shed 3 bases and J shed 2 bases, with 21 bases lying between them. The CDR3: CSASPPPDRRPTDTQYF. CDR3 nucleotide sequence: TGCAGTGCTAGTCCCCCCCCCGACAGAAGACCCACAGATACGCAGTATTTT.

V usage is TRBV9 and J usage is TRBJ2-7; 11 bases agree with TRBD2. Germline values: CDR1 SGDLS, CDR2 YYNGEE. V was pared by 0 bases and J by 4 bases, with 0 bases of the junction left unmatched. The CDR3 covers 14 residues. CDR3 loop: CASSVGLAGYEQYF. In DNA, the CDR3 is TGTGCCAGCAGCGTAGGACTAGCGGGGTACGAGCAGTACTTC.

The rearrangement uses TRBV7-9 and TRBJ2-2, with D tentatively TRBD2 (5 bases). Between the trimmed V and J ends, which lost 4 bases and 0 bases, there was a span of 9 bases. Germline assignment: CDR1 SEHNR and CDR2 FQNEAQ (reference sequence). The CDR3 is 15 residues long. In nucleotides, the CDR3 is TGTGCCAGCAGCTATGACTATACGAACACCGGGGAGCTGTTTTTT. Amino acid sequence: CASSYDYTNTGELFF.

About this clonotype: This may be a read error, as it is one base from a much larger clone. The chain links TRBV7-2 to TRBJ1-4; TRBD1 matches 8 bases. After removal of 3 bases from V and 15 bases from J, the junction contained 6 bases not matched to a gene. The CDR3 spans 12 residues. Germline CDR1 SGHTA, CDR2 FQGNSA. CDR3 DNA: TGTGCCAGCAGCTTTGACAGGGGACAAGTGTTTTTT. Translating gives CASSFDRGQVFF.